These 4 T cell receptor beta chains were sequenced from one sample in a study of blood T cell repertoires in COVID-19. TCRdb's copy holds only in-frame clones and misses some; the assay was immunoSEQ multiplex PCR. Of about 51,000 clones in the sample, around 93% are singletons; the top ten hold about 3%. Sequencing input: peripheral blood. The receptors shown here come from a man in his forties or fifties with acute or convalescent COVID-19.

This chain links TRBV3-1 (or the pseudogene TRBV3-2) with TRBJ2-1; 7 bases are a match to TRBD2. CDR1 and CDR2 (germline): LGHDT, YNNKEL (reference sequence). The CDR3 is 16 residues long. J was trimmed by 2 bases and V by 4 bases; bases with no gene match: 8. This chain's CDR3 is CASSLVGGGTYNEQFF. As DNA, the CDR3 is TGTGCCAGCAGCCTTGTGGGGGGGGGAACCTACAATGAGCAGTTCTTC.

This clone came up a few times. The chain combines TRBV18 with TRBJ2-7, with 7 bases fitting TRBD2. The CDR3 loop spans 15 amino acids. With 6 bases clipped from V and 1 base from J, the junction kept 9 bases outside the gene matches. Germline loops: CDR1 KGHSH, CDR2 LQKENI. CDR3 amino acids: CASSPRPAGSYEQYF. The CDR3 region has the DNA TGTGCCAGCTCCCCCCGACCAGCGGGATCCTACGAGCAGTACTTC.

The sample holds one count of this clone. V usage is TRBV3-1 (or the pseudogene TRBV3-2) and J usage is TRBJ2-3; 10 bases agree with TRBD2. This CDR3 spans 17 amino acids. The V gene's germline CDR1 is LGHDT and CDR2 YNNKEL (reference sequence). The V segment lost 1 base and the J segment 4 bases; nucleotides outside the gene matches: 8. In DNA, the CDR3 is TGTGCCAGCAGCCAAGGCGATAGCGGGGGGTTATCAGATACGCAGTATTTT. It specifies CASSQGDSGGLSDTQYF.

The chain links TRBV12-5 to TRBJ2-7; D is possibly TRBD1 (5 bases). Germline V gene lookup returns CDR1 LGHNT and CDR2 FRNRAP. The V and J ends lost 1 base and 5 bases respectively, with 9 bases between them. The CDR3 totals 13 residues. CDR3 coding DNA: TGTGCTAGTGGTTTGGGAATGACAGACGAGCAGTACTTC. Amino acids: CASGLGMTDEQYF. Complete variable domain (other parts from reference TRBV12-5 and TRBJ2-7): DARVTQTPRHKVTEMGQEVTMRCQPILGHNTVFWYRQTMMQGLELLAYFRNRAPLDDSGMPKDRFSAEMPDATLATLKIQPSEPRDSAVYFCASGLGMTDEQYFGPGTRLTVT.